A single TCR beta chain is shown here with its context. Libraries were prepared by immunoSEQ multiplex PCR; TCRdb keeps only in-frame clonotypes and omits some of them. The table has tens of thousands of clones, more than 85% seen once; the top ten hold about 3%. Trimming removed 4 bases from V and 2 bases from J; junction bases left unmatched: 13. Germline CDR1 and CDR2: GTSNPN and SVGIG (reference sequence). The CDR3 has 16 amino acids. This sample stems from a study of T cell changes during pregnancy in multiple sclerosis. The sequencing used peripheral blood, collected before pregnancy. This sequence joins TRBV30 and TRBJ2-7, with TRBD2 matching over 8 bases. The TCR originated in a female donor with multiple sclerosis, enrolled in a pregnancy study. The CDR3 nucleotides are TGTGCCTGGACGGAGGTCCCGGGACTAGAGGCCTACGAGCAGTACTTC. Translation: CAWTEVPGLEAYEQYF.